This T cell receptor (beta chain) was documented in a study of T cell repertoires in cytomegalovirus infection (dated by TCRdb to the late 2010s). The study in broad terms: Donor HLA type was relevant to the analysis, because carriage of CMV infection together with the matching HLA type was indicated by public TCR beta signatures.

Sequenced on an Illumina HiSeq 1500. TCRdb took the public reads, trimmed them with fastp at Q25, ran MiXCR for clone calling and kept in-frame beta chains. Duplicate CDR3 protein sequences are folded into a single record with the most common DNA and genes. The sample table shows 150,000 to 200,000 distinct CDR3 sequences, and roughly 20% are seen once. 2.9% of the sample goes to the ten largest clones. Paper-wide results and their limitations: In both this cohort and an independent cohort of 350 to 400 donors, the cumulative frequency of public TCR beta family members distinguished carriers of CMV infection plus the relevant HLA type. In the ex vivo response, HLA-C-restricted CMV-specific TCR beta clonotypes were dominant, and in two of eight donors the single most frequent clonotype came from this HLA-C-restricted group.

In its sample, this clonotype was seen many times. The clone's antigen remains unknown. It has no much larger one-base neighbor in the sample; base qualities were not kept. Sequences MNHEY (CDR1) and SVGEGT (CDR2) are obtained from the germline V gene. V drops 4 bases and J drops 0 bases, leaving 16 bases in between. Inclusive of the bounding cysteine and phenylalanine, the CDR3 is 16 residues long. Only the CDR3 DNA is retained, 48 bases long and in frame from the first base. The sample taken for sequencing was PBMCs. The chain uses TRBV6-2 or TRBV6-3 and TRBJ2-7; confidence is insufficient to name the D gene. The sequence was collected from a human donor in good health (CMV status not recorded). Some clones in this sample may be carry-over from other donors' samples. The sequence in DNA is TGTGCCAGCAGTTTTTTATCGGCACGGTTCTCCTACGAGCAGTACTTC. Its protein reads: CASSFLSARFSYEQYF.